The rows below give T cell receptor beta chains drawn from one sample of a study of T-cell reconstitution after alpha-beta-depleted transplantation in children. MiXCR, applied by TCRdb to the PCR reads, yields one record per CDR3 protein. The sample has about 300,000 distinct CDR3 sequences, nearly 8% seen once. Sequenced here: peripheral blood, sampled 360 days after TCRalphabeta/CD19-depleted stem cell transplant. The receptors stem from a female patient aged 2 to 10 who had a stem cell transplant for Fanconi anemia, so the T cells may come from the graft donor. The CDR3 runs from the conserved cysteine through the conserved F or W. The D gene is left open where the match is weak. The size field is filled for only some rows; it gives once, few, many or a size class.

CDR3 DNA: TGCGCCAGCAGCTTGGTGGCAGATAATTCACCCCTCCACTTT
CDR3 protein: CASSLVADNSPLHF
clone size: few
D gene: .
J gene: TRBJ1-6
V gene: TRBV5-1

CDR3 DNA: TGTGCCAGCAGCCTCGGGACTAGCGGGAGCGAGCAGTACTTC
CDR3 protein: CASSLGTSGSEQYF
clone size: many
D gene: TRBD2
J gene: TRBJ2-7
V gene: TRBV3-1

CDR3 DNA: TGTGCCAGCAGTGACAGCCCCGGTCGGAATGAGCAGTTCTTC
CDR3 protein: CASSDSPGRNEQFF
clone size: few
D gene: .
J gene: TRBJ2-1
V gene: TRBV25-1

CDR3 DNA: TGTGCCAGCAGTTGGGACAGGAGGTGGGACGAGCAGTACTTC
CDR3 protein: CASSWDRRWDEQYF
clone size: many
D gene: TRBD1
J gene: TRBJ2-7
V gene: TRBV2

CDR3 DNA: TGCGCCAGCAGCTTCGTGACTAGCGGATTCTACAATGAGCAGTTCTTC
CDR3 protein: CASSFVTSGFYNEQFF
clone size: few
D gene: TRBD2
J gene: TRBJ2-1
V gene: TRBV5-1

CDR3 DNA: TGTGCCAGCAGCTTCCGGACAGGGGGCGGCTATGGCTACACCTTC
CDR3 protein: CASSFRTGGGYGYTF
clone size: .
D gene: TRBD1
J gene: TRBJ1-2
V gene: TRBV7-9

CDR3 DNA: TGTGCCAGCAGTTACCCCGGACAGGGGTTCCCAGATACGCAGTATTTT
CDR3 protein: CASSYPGQGFPDTQYF
clone size: many
D gene: TRBD1
J gene: TRBJ2-3
V gene: TRBV6-2/TRBV6-3

CDR3 DNA: TGTGCCAGCAGCTTAGAAGAAGAGACCCAGTACTTC
CDR3 protein: CASSLEEETQYF
clone size: many
D gene: .
J gene: TRBJ2-5
V gene: TRBV11-2

CDR3 DNA: TGTGCCAGCAGCTTTAGCGGGGGGGCCGGCTACGAGCAGTACTTC
CDR3 protein: CASSFSGGAGYEQYF
clone size: .
D gene: TRBD2
J gene: TRBJ2-7
V gene: TRBV7-2

CDR3 DNA: TGTGCCAGCAGCTCCGACGGGTGGGGGTCCTACAATGAGCAGTTCTTC
CDR3 protein: CASSSDGWGSYNEQFF
clone size: few
D gene: .
J gene: TRBJ2-1
V gene: TRBV7-2

CDR3 DNA: TGTGCCAGCAGCCAAGATACGGGACAAGCTTACAATGAGCAGTTCTTC
CDR3 protein: CASSQDTGQAYNEQFF
clone size: many
D gene: .
J gene: TRBJ2-1
V gene: TRBV4-2

CDR3 DNA: TGTGCCAGCTGCAGGGGCGCGGGAGAGACCCAGTACTTC
CDR3 protein: CASCRGAGETQYF
clone size: once
D gene: .
J gene: TRBJ2-5
V gene: TRBV7-9

CDR3 DNA: TGTGCCAGCAGCTTATTACCCGGACAGCCCCCTCTCTTC
CDR3 protein: CASSLLPGQPPLF
clone size: many
D gene: .
J gene: TRBJ1-2
V gene: TRBV7-9

CDR3 DNA: TGCAGTGCTGAAACACGGGGGGTCCAAGAGACCCAGTACTTC
CDR3 protein: CSAETRGVQETQYF
clone size: .
D gene: TRBD2
J gene: TRBJ2-5
V gene: TRBV20-1

CDR3 DNA: TGCAGTGCGCCATTGTTCAGCGATACGCAGTATTTT
CDR3 protein: CSAPLFSDTQYF
clone size: many
D gene: .
J gene: TRBJ2-3
V gene: TRBV20-1

CDR3 DNA: TGTGCCAGCGAACTGGGGAACACCATATATTTT
CDR3 protein: CASELGNTIYF
clone size: .
D gene: .
J gene: TRBJ1-3
V gene: TRBV6-1

CDR3 DNA: TGTGCCAGCAGTACCGGTCGGGACAGGGTTATCACCGGGGAGCTGTTTTTT
CDR3 protein: CASSTGRDRVITGELFF
clone size: many
D gene: TRBD1
J gene: TRBJ2-2
V gene: TRBV12-3/TRBV12-4

CDR3 DNA: TGTGCTAGTGGTTTCACCTCCGGACAGCCCTTATACAATGAGCAGTTCTTC
CDR3 protein: CASGFTSGQPLYNEQFF
clone size: many
D gene: .
J gene: TRBJ2-1
V gene: TRBV12-5

CDR3 DNA: TGTGCCATTCCCCCGCCGGGGGGACCTCTATATGGCTACACCTTC
CDR3 protein: CAIPPPGGPLYGYTF
clone size: .
D gene: .
J gene: TRBJ1-2
V gene: TRBV7-9

CDR3 DNA: TGTGCCAGCAGCTTAGCGCTTCGGGAGACCCAGTACTTC
CDR3 protein: CASSLALRETQYF
clone size: .
D gene: .
J gene: TRBJ2-5
V gene: TRBV7-6

CDR3 DNA: TGCGCCAGCAGCTCCGGACACCCGAACACCGGGGAGCTGTTTTTT
CDR3 protein: CASSSGHPNTGELFF
clone size: many
D gene: .
J gene: TRBJ2-2
V gene: TRBV5-1

CDR3 DNA: TGTGCCAGCAGCATAGCAGGGGGGTTCACAGATACGCAGTATTTT
CDR3 protein: CASSIAGGFTDTQYF
clone size: few
D gene: .
J gene: TRBJ2-3
V gene: TRBV7-9